Below are 11 T cell receptor beta chains sequenced from a single sample in a study of cytomegalovirus exposure and HLA in healthy donors. A multiplex PCR was run with 60 Vbeta primers and 13 Jbeta primers. This table comes from immunoSEQ multiplex PCR, and its TCRdb copy is limited to in-frame clones, with some not included. The sample consists of around 140,000 clones, roughly 9.6% of them appearing once. The sample consisted of PBMCs. The source of these receptors is a woman in her thirties or forties in good health and CMV-seropositive.

This clone has more than one count but fewer than ten. The rearrangement uses TRBV15 and TRBJ1-6, with 8 bases that match TRBD1. J was trimmed by 3 bases and V by 9 bases; bases with no gene match: 1. The length of the CDR3 is 13 residues. Germline V gene data show CDR1 as LNHNV and CDR2 as YYDKDF (reference sequence). The CDR3 nucleotides read TGTGCCACACAGGGGGACTATAATTCACCCCTCCACTTT. Translation gives CATQGDYNSPLHF.

This clone was seen a few times. The rearrangement links TRBV2 to TRBJ1-2, with 7 nucleotides matching TRBD1. Germline V gives CDR1 SNHLY, CDR2 FYNNEI. The CDR3 runs 12 residues. Trimming cost V 8 bases and J 5 bases; bases outside gene matches: 5. The chain's CDR3 is CASRDRLYGYTF. The CDR3 nucleotides read TGTGCCAGCCGGGACAGACTATATGGCTACACCTTC.

V and J are TRBV7-8 and TRBJ1-5; TRBD1 aligns across 7 bases. Germline CDR1 and CDR2: SGHVS and FQNEAQ. The CDR3 extends over 18 amino acids. The junction had 17 bases not matched to a gene; V was cut back by 6 bases and J by 3 bases. CDR3 coding DNA: TGTGCCAGCAGAAAAAGGGCCAGGGGGGCGAATGACAATCAGCCCCAGCATTTT. Translated: CASRKRARGANDNQPQHF.

The chain carries TRBV6-1 and TRBJ2-7, with a tentative D call TRBD1 (6 bases). V shed 2 bases and J shed 13 bases, with 15 bases lying between them. CDR1 is MNHNS, CDR2 SASEGT, per germline. This CDR3 has 12 amino acids. CDR3 loop: CASSEIGTREYF. In nucleotides, the CDR3 is TGTGCCAGCAGTGAAATAGGGACAAGAGAATACTTC.

The chain recombines TRBV19 with TRBJ2-5; 13 nucleotides agree with TRBD2. The CDR3 length is 16 residues. V trimming: 4 bases; J trimming: 4 bases; junction bases outside the gene matches: 6. Germline assignment: CDR1 LNHDA and CDR2 SQIVND (reference sequence). The CDR3 DNA follows: TGTGCCAGTAGTACCTCCAGGACTAGCGGGGGAGAGACCCAGTACTTC. Protein sequence: CASSTSRTSGGETQYF.

The V gene is TRBV19, the J gene TRBJ1-5; D unresolved. The CDR3 has 13 amino acids. CDR1 is LNHDA, CDR2 SQIVND, per germline (reference sequence). The ends were cut back, 2 bases at V and 9 bases at J, with 11 bases in the middle. CDR3: CASSIPGVRPQHF. The CDR3 DNA reads TGTGCCAGTAGTATACCCGGTGTCCGGCCCCAGCATTTT.

This clone was seen a few times. This CDR3 fails to terminate in the conserved phenylalanine or tryptophan, so it likely reflects a read error. V usage is TRBV6-5 and J usage is TRBJ1-1; no reliable D call. The CDR3 runs to 15 residues. Per germline, CDR1 MNHEY and CDR2 SVGAGI. V lost 6 bases and J 3 bases, leaving 17 bases between the germline ends. CDR3 sequence: CASRTTGSQYTEAFL. The CDR3 nucleotides are TGTGCCAGCAGGACTACTGGGTCTCAGTACACTGAAGCTTTCCTT.

This clone was seen only a few times. This chain links TRBV4-1 with TRBJ1-6, with a possible D match to TRBD1 (5 bases). The CDR3 spans 20 residues. Between the trimmed V and J ends, which lost 0 bases and 0 bases, there was a span of 18 bases. Looked up from germline, CDR1 is MGHRA and CDR2 is YSYEKL. DNA for the CDR3: TGCGCCAGCAGCCAAGATGTACAGGCTTTTTCGAGCTCCTATAATTCACCCCTCCACTTT. Its protein is CASSQDVQAFSSSYNSPLHF.

J is TRBJ2-2 and V is TRBV6-6; D is uncertain. The CDR3 covers 14 residues. With 4 bases removed from V and 3 bases from J, the gap between germline ends came to 9 bases. Per germline, CDR1 MNHNY and CDR2 SVGAGI (reference sequence). The CDR3 reads CASSSTSDTGELFF. The CDR3 region has the DNA TGTGCCAGCAGTTCCACCAGCGACACCGGGGAGCTGTTTTTT.

Ten or more counts support this clone. The chain uses TRBV7-7 and TRBJ1-2, with 12 positions matching TRBD1. V was pared by 1 base and J by 3 bases, with 6 bases of the junction left unmatched. The CDR3 has 17 amino acids. CDR1 and CDR2 (germline): SSHAT, FNYEAQ (reference sequence). The CDR3 loop is CASSLGGDRGRDYGYTF. CDR3 bases: TGTGCCAGCAGCTTAGGGGGGGACAGGGGGCGCGACTATGGCTACACCTTC.

The V call is TRBV9, the J call TRBJ2-2; TRBD2 agrees at 11 bases. V shed 4 bases and J 6 bases; nucleotides not matched to a gene: 8. CDR3 size: 16 residues. From germline, CDR1 is SGDLS and CDR2 YYNGEE. For the CDR3, the DNA is TGTGCCAGCAGCCGACATAGCGGGGGGGCCCCCGGGGAGCTGTTTTTT. Protein sequence: CASSRHSGGAPGELFF.